Sequencing of this T cell receptor (beta chain) was carried out in a study of identical twins. Looked up from germline, CDR1 is KGHDR and CDR2 is SFDVKD. This CDR3 contains 17 residues. V lost 4 bases and J lost 0; bases outside the gene matches: 7. A single record per CDR3 protein comes from TCRdb applying MiXCR to the 5' RACE reads. The repertoire includes 1.5 million to 2 million distinct CDR3 sequences, around 29% of them detected once, and approximately 0.29% sits in the top ten. This sequence was found in a newborn girl in good health. The sample was cord blood. This rearrangement joins TRBV24-1 to TRBJ2-3; 9 bases align to TRBD2. The CDR3 loop is CATSESTSGLSTDTQYF. In DNA form, the CDR3 reads TGTGCCACCAGTGAGTCTACTAGCGGGCTAAGCACAGATACGCAGTATTTT.